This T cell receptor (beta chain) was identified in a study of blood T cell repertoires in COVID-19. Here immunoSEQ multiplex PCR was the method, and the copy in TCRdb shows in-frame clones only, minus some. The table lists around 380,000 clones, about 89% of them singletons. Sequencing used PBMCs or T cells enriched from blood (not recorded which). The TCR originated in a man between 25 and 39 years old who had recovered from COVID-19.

CDR3 protein: CASRAGVEETQYF. The CDR3 DNA reads as TGTGCCAGCAGGGCGGGGGTCGAGGAAACGCAGTATTTT. This rearrangement joins TRBV11-3 to TRBJ2-3; 7 bases map to TRBD2. Trimming cost V 6 bases and J 9 bases; bases outside gene matches: 9. The CDR3 contains 13 residues. Germline-derived CDR1 and CDR2 are SGHNT and YENEEA.